This entry concerns a single TCR beta chain. The sample is drawn from a study of T cell repertoires in ileal Crohn's disease. Study background: At surgery, about 38% of patients smoked, with median disease duration 7.9 years.

The germline V and J ends were trimmed by 1 base and 6 bases, with 13 bases remaining between them. Germline CDR1 is LNHDA and CDR2 is SQIVND (reference sequence). The CDR3 has 14 amino acids. Repertoires were generated with immunoSEQ multiplex PCR, while TCRdb's copy carries only in-frame clones and drops some. This repertoire shows about 7,200 clones, around four fifths found once; its top ten account for 25% to 30%. Time point reported: proximal margin of the surgical specimen (macroscopically non-inflamed). Eligibility required adulthood, ileal or ileocolonic Crohn's disease and indicated ileocolonic resection.

The chain couples TRBV19 to TRBJ2-7, with TRBD2 as a possible D gene (6 bases). Input material: ileal tissue. This clonotype was obtained from an adult with Crohn's disease. The CDR3 loop reads CASSIGRDSPEQYF. DNA for the CDR3: TGTGCCAGTAGTATAGGACGGGACTCGCCCGAGCAGTACTTC.